These 30 T cell receptor beta chains share one sample of origin, sequenced in a study of cytomegalovirus exposure and HLA in healthy donors. Primers included in the PCR were 60 Vbeta and 13 Jbeta primers. The table came from immunoSEQ multiplex PCR; TCRdb's copy has only in-frame clones and leaves some out. The repertoire consists of around 150,000 clones, with over 75% occurring once and the leading ten covering about 2.2%. Source material: PBMCs. The receptors shown here come from a middle-aged man in good health and CMV-seronegative.

Comments on this clone: Additional DNA sequences in this sample encode the identical CDR3. The chain carries TRBV5-4 and TRBJ1-2, with D maybe TRBD1 (6 bases). Germline values: CDR1 SGHNT, CDR2 YYREEE (reference sequence). The CDR3 extends over 12 amino acids. V was clipped by 3 bases and J by 8 bases, with 11 bases between them. Here the CDR3 reads CASSSDSHGYTF. CDR3 in DNA: TGTGCCAGCAGCTCGGACAGTCACGGCTACACCTTC.

This sequence joins TRBV6-1 and TRBJ1-5; 8 nucleotides agree with TRBD1. Trimming at V came to 5 bases and at J to 6 bases, leaving 3 bases not matched to a gene. Germline V gives CDR1 MNHNS, CDR2 SASEGT. The CDR3 is 13 residues long. In nucleotides, the CDR3 is TGTGCCAGCAGTTCGACAGGGGCTCAGCCCCAGCATTTT. Translating gives CASSSTGAQPQHF.

This chain connects TRBV15 to TRBJ2-7; 7 positions agree with TRBD1. The CDR3 runs to 17 residues. V was pared by 3 bases and J by 4 bases, with 15 bases of the junction left unmatched. Looked up from germline, CDR1 is LNHNV and CDR2 is YYDKDF (reference sequence). CDR3 protein: CATSSLRSHRDSYEQYF. CDR3 sequence (DNA): TGTGCCACCAGCAGTCTACGTTCGCACCGGGACAGTTACGAGCAGTACTTC. The whole variable domain, remainder taken from reference TRBV15 and TRBJ2-7, is DAMVIQNPRYQVTQFGKPVTLSCSQTLNHNVMYWYQQKSSQAPKLLFHYYDKDFNNEADTPDNFQSRRPNTSFCFLDIRSPGLGDTAMYLCATSSLRSHRDSYEQYFGPGTRLTVT.

This chain links TRBV5-1 with TRBJ2-2; 8 positions agree with TRBD1. The length of the CDR3 is 16 residues. The trim removed 4 bases at V and 4 bases at J, leaving 9 bases unmatched. In germline, CDR1 is SGHRS, CDR2 YFSETQ. CDR3 region: CASSGILGQGTGELFF. The CDR3 DNA follows: TGCGCCAGCAGCGGCATACTTGGACAGGGCACCGGGGAGCTGTTTTTT.

The CDR3 loop is CSVEVKGQGNEQYF. CDR3 nucleotide sequence: TGCAGCGTTGAAGTGAAGGGACAGGGAAACGAGCAGTACTTC. The chain uses TRBV29-1 and TRBJ2-7; the match to TRBD1 covers 9 bases. Trimming at V came to 1 base and at J to 5 bases, leaving 6 bases not matched to a gene. The CDR3 covers 14 residues. Germline V gene lookup returns CDR1 SQVTM and CDR2 ANQGSEA.

The chain carries TRBV23-1 and TRBJ2-1; a possible D gene is TRBD1 (6 bases). TRBV23-1 is filed as an ORF, its function uncertain. The CDR3 runs to 18 residues. The V end lost 4 bases, the J end lost 1 base, and 20 bases lay between the germline ends. The CDR3 reads CASSPPAEGVVSYNEQFF. CDR3 nucleotide sequence: TGCGCCAGCAGTCCCCCGGCCGAGGGGGTCGTTTCCTACAATGAGCAGTTCTTC.

The J gene is TRBJ2-7, the V gene TRBV6-1; the match to TRBD1 covers 8 bases. Germline CDR1 is MNHNS and CDR2 is SASEGT. J gave up 0 bases and V 10 bases, and 5 bases lay outside the gene matches. This CDR3 region has 13 residues. The DNA of the CDR3 is TGTGCCACCAGGACAGGGAGCTCCTACGAGCAGTACTTC. Its protein product is CATRTGSSYEQYF.

The genes are TRBV7-2 and TRBJ1-2; D gene unclear. CDR1 is SGHTA, CDR2 FQGNSA, per germline. The V end was cut by 4 bases, the J end by 0 bases, with 6 bases between. The CDR3 has 13 amino acids. CDR3 region: CASSWGANYGYTF. As DNA, the CDR3 is TGTGCCAGCAGCTGGGGAGCTAACTATGGCTACACCTTC.

The J gene is TRBJ2-1, the V gene TRBV5-1; 7 nucleotides agree with TRBD1. Germline V gene sequence: CDR1 SGHRS, CDR2 YFSETQ. V trimming: 2 bases; J trimming: 0 bases; junction bases outside the gene matches: 5. The CDR3 length is 16 residues. The DNA of the CDR3 is TGCGCCAGCAGCTTCGGGACAGAGAGCTCCTACAATGAGCAGTTCTTC. The encoded protein is CASSFGTESSYNEQFF.

The DNA of the CDR3 is TGTGCCAGCAGCGTAACGGGAGGCTGGGTGACCCAGTACTTC. Translating gives CASSVTGGWVTQYF. The rearrangement uses TRBV9 and TRBJ2-5, with 7 bases matching TRBD2. The CDR3 consists of 14 residues. The junction had 7 bases not matched to a gene; V was cut back by 1 base and J by 7 bases. Germline lookup yields CDR1 SGDLS and CDR2 YYNGEE.

This chain uses TRBV7-9 with TRBJ2-2, with 7 bases that match TRBD1. The CDR3 spans 15 residues. V was clipped by 3 bases and J by 5 bases; unmatched bases: 6. Germline CDR1 SEHNR, CDR2 FQNEAQ (reference sequence). The chain's CDR3 is CASSLNRGFTGELFF. For the CDR3, the DNA is TGTGCCAGCAGCTTGAACAGGGGCTTTACCGGGGAGCTGTTTTTT.

The chain couples TRBV2 to TRBJ1-4; D is possibly TRBD1 (6 bases). The CDR3 has 16 amino acids. V was trimmed by 7 bases and J by 2 bases, leaving 17 bases between them. Germline-derived CDR1 and CDR2 are SNHLY and FYNNEI. This chain's CDR3 is CASIPEGGETNEKLFF. DNA of the CDR3: TGTGCCAGCATCCCCGAAGGGGGGGAGACTAATGAAAAACTGTTTTTT.

This chain connects TRBV25-1 to TRBJ2-2; 8 bases line up with TRBD2. Looked up from germline, CDR1 is MGHDK and CDR2 is SYGVNS. The CDR3 has 16 residues. V was clipped by 7 bases and J by 1 base; unmatched bases: 8. The CDR3 is CASKGLAGGNTGELFF. The CDR3 DNA sequence: TGTGCCAGCAAAGGTCTAGCGGGTGGGAACACCGGGGAGCTGTTTTTT.

The chain joins TRBV7-9 to TRBJ2-5, with 12 nucleotides matching TRBD2. The CDR3 runs to 14 residues. Trimming cost V 3 bases and J 4 bases; bases outside gene matches: 0. Germline V gene sequence: CDR1 SEHNR, CDR2 FQNEAQ (reference sequence). The CDR3 DNA reads TGTGCCAGCAGCTTGGGACTAGCGGGAGAGACCCAGTACTTC. It is translated as CASSLGLAGETQYF. The variable domain in full, with the rest retrieved from reference TRBV7-9 and TRBJ2-5, is DTGVSQNPRHKITKRGQNVTFRCDPISEHNRLYWYRQTLGQGPEFLTYFQNEAQLEKSRLLSDRFSAERPKGSFSTLEIQRTEQGDSAMYLCASSLGLAGETQYFGPGTRLLVL.

The chain links TRBV9 to TRBJ1-4; possibly TRBD1 for D (5 bases). Trimming left V 7 bases short and J 2 bases short, with 12 bases between. Germline V lookup: CDR1 SGDLS, CDR2 YYNGEE. The CDR3 runs to 14 residues. CDR3 nucleotides: TGTGCCAGCTCCACGGAGGGGACTAATGAAAAACTGTTTTTT. Residues: CASSTEGTNEKLFF.

The chain recombines TRBV5-5 with TRBJ1-1; a weak D match, TRBD1 (6 bases). Per germline, CDR1 SGHKS and CDR2 YYEKEE (reference sequence). V was clipped by 0 bases and J by 6 bases, with 18 bases between them. The CDR3 runs to 16 residues. The CDR3 DNA follows: TGTGCCAGCAGCTTGGGTCCCGCAGGGGCGAATGCTGAAGCTTTCTTT. Translation gives CASSLGPAGANAEAFF.

The chain links TRBV6-5 to TRBJ2-2, with 10 bases identical to TRBD1. V lost 6 bases, J lost 6 bases, and 7 bases stayed unmatched. In germline, CDR1 is MNHEY, CDR2 SVGAGI. The CDR3 is 15 residues long. The CDR3 sequence is CASSYGTGDSGELFF. Here the CDR3 DNA reads TGTGCCAGCAGCTACGGGACAGGGGATTCCGGGGAGCTGTTTTTT.

This clone was counted once. The chain uses TRBV7-2 and TRBJ2-2; 9 positions match TRBD2. The CDR3 is 14 amino acids. V gave up 7 bases and J gave up 6 bases; unmatched junction bases: 6. Per the germline V gene, CDR1 is SGHTA and CDR2 is FQGNSA. The CDR3 sequence is CASKGGGAPGELFF. CDR3 nucleotide sequence: TGTGCCAGCAAGGGCGGGGGGGCCCCCGGGGAGCTGTTTTTT.

This rearrangement joins TRBV5-6 to TRBJ2-3, with D perhaps matching TRBD2 (6 bases). Germline V CDR1 and CDR2: SGHDT, YYEEEE. V dropped 4 bases and J dropped 5 bases, with 23 bases sitting between them. The CDR3 covers 17 residues. CDR3 region: CASSPVGGEFVGDTQYF. CDR3 bases: TGTGCCAGCAGCCCTGTCGGGGGAGAGTTTGTTGGAGATACGCAGTATTTT.

The chain links TRBV6-5 to TRBJ2-5; no clear D. The J call may be incorrect, as the DNA end agrees better with TRBJ2-7. Germline CDR1 MNHEY, CDR2 SVGAGI. The CDR3 is made up of 15 amino acids. CDR3 sequence reads: CASSYSNHPSYEQYF. As DNA, the CDR3 is TGTGCCAGCAGTTACTCGAACCACCCGTCCTACGAGCAGTACTTC.

The V call is TRBV19, the J call TRBJ1-1; the match to TRBD1 covers 12 bases. J lost 5 bases, V lost 5 bases, and 3 bases had no gene match. The CDR3 totals 14 residues. Germline V gene sequence: CDR1 LNHDA, CDR2 SQIVND (reference sequence). As DNA, the CDR3 is TGTGCCAGTAGTGGGACAGGGGGCCGAACTGAAGCTTTCTTT. This sequence encodes CASSGTGGRTEAFF.

The genes are TRBV27 and TRBJ1-2, with a tentative D call TRBD1 (5 bases). Germline V lookup: CDR1 MNHEY, CDR2 SMNVEV (reference sequence). V was clipped by 5 bases and J by 4 bases, with 11 bases between them. This CDR3 spans 13 amino acids. The CDR3 here is CASSRQKGYGYTF. In nucleotides, the CDR3 is TGTGCCAGCAGTAGACAGAAAGGCTATGGCTACACCTTC.

The chain joins TRBV9 to TRBJ1-5; 7 bases are shared with TRBD1. Germline assignment: CDR1 SGDLS and CDR2 YYNGEE. The CDR3 contains 14 residues. J gave up 2 bases and V 4 bases, and 3 bases lay outside the gene matches. CDR3 sequence: CASSRTGGNQPQHF. DNA for the CDR3: TGTGCCAGCAGCAGGACAGGAGGCAATCAGCCCCAGCATTTT.

As regards this clone: The DNA is omitted, as the CDR3 cannot be located on it reliably, and the CDR3 follows TCRdb's listing. The chain joins TRBV27 to TRBJ1-5. Germline assignment: CDR1 MNHEY and CDR2 SMNVEV (reference sequence). 17 amino acids form the CDR3, both terminal residues included. The CDR3 loop is CASSTSAGAGSNQPQHF.

V gene TRBV18 combines with J gene TRBJ1-1; 11 positions agree with TRBD1. J lost 6 bases, V lost 5 bases, and 2 bases had no gene match. The CDR3 sequence is 13 residues long. Germline values: CDR1 KGHSH, CDR2 LQKENI. CDR3 sequence reads: CASSRDRGSEAFF. CDR3 sequence (DNA): TGTGCCAGCTCAAGGGACAGGGGGTCTGAAGCTTTCTTT.

The J gene is TRBJ1-1, the V gene TRBV9; D uncertain. Germline-derived CDR1 and CDR2 are SGDLS and YYNGEE. V dropped 0 bases and J dropped 3 bases, with 6 bases sitting between them. This CDR3 is 13 amino acids long. CDR3 sequence (DNA): TGTGCCAGCAGCGTAGTCCCGGACACTGAAGCTTTCTTT. Translated, it gives CASSVVPDTEAFF.

This clone has more than one count but fewer than ten. A read error may produce the germline difference seen at one junction end. The CDR3 spells CASSNRGPGDF. Written as DNA, the CDR3 is TGTGCCAGCAGCAACAGGGGGCCGGGGGATTTT. The chain combines TRBV28 with TRBJ1-3, with 9 bases lining up with TRBD1. This CDR3 has 11 residues. Germline loops: CDR1 MDHEN, CDR2 SYDVKM.

The chain couples TRBV7-9 to TRBJ1-3; D uncertain. Trimming pared 8 bases from V and 0 bases from J, leaving 11 bases between. The CDR3 is 14 residues long. CDR1 is SEHNR and CDR2 is FQNEAQ in the germline V gene (reference sequence). CDR3 DNA: TGTGCCAGCCCATCAGAAAGCTCTGGAAACACCATATATTTT. Its translation: CASPSESSGNTIYF.

The chain carries TRBV15 and TRBJ1-5; 10 nucleotides match TRBD1. CDR1 and CDR2 (germline): LNHNV, YYDKDF (reference sequence). The CDR3 sequence is 18 residues long. The V segment lost 6 bases and the J segment 0 bases; nucleotides outside the gene matches: 11. The CDR3 spells CATRNGDRGLLSNQPQHF. The CDR3 region has the DNA TGTGCCACCAGAAACGGGGACAGGGGCCTCCTTAGCAATCAGCCCCAGCATTTT.

The chain combines TRBV2 with TRBJ2-7, with 7 bases lining up with TRBD2. V trimming: 1 base; J trimming: 0 bases; junction bases outside the gene matches: 3. There are 15 residues in the CDR3. Germline V gene data show CDR1 as SNHLY and CDR2 as FYNNEI. Here the CDR3 reads CASSEGWGGSYEQYF. The CDR3 bases are TGTGCCAGCAGTGAAGGTTGGGGGGGCTCCTACGAGCAGTACTTC.